This T cell receptor (beta chain) is from a study of blood T cell repertoires in COVID-19. Study summary: Spain, Italy and the United States supplied samples that represented acute and convalescent COVID-19. Sample material is recorded as cDNA or gDNA derived from T cells, B-cell-depleted T cells, or PBMCs.

As handled by the study authors: Estimated nucleated cell counts came from reference gene primer amplification. The repertoire was sequenced with immunoSEQ multiplex PCR; TCRdb's copy has only in-frame clones and lacks some. That table is the source of V, J and clone size, and D and trimming were worked out from the DNA. The table shows 98,000 or so clones, with about 86% occurring only once. What was sequenced was peripheral blood. The clonotype originates from a woman aged 55-70 years in a cohort sampled during active or convalescent COVID-19.

DNA of the CDR3: TGTGCCTGGAGTGTCTTGGGGCAGGTTGGCAATCAGCCCCAGCATTTT. Translating gives CAWSVLGQVGNQPQHF. The genes are TRBV30 and TRBJ1-5, with D perhaps matching TRBD1 (5 bases). Germline lookup yields CDR1 GTSNPN and CDR2 SVGIG (reference sequence). CDR3 length: 16 residues. Trimming took off 0 bases at V and 2 bases at J, with 14 bases between the two ends.